This T cell receptor (beta chain) originates from a study of CD8+ T cells in alopecia areata. Overall study findings and caveats: Persistence during tofacitinib was seen for many expanded lesional clones in scalp and blood. With patients, TCR sharing proved less clear than in mice, a difference possibly related to HLA. Scalp samples also yield sequences from resident alphabeta T cells of normal skin. Higher clonality than in normal scalp was seen in lesional scalp, especially alopecia totalis/universalis.

A note on this clone: The antigen is unknown.

J lost 4 bases, V lost 2 bases, and 4 bases had no gene match. The germline gives CDR1 MNHEY, CDR2 SMNVEV (reference sequence). CDR3 length: 16 amino acids. Sample treatment: oral pan-JAK inhibitor, 5-10 mg twice daily. Investigators isolated RNA and reverse transcribed it into cDNA to act as the sequencing template. Sequenced by immunoSEQ multiplex PCR; TCRdb stores in-frame clones only, minus some. The table includes 100,000 to 130,000 clones, around 83% detected once. This TCR derives from a human donor with alopecia areata. The starting material was CD8+ T cells sorted from blood, obtained at week 24, from a patient treated with tofacitinib. The rearrangement joins TRBV27 to TRBJ2-6; 8 nucleotides align to TRBD1. The CDR3 here is CASSLQGASGANVLTF. The CDR3, as DNA: TGTGCCAGCAGTTTACAGGGGGCGTCGGGGGCCAACGTCCTGACTTTC.